A selection of T cell receptor beta chains follows, all from one sample in a study of blood T cell repertoires in COVID-19. Here immunoSEQ multiplex PCR was the method, and the copy in TCRdb shows in-frame clones only, minus some. The top ten clones hold around 0.88% of a sample with around 200,000 clones, approximately 90% of them seen once. Material for sequencing was peripheral blood. The receptors come from a young woman who had recovered from COVID-19. Both conserved end residues are part of each CDR3. Fields, in order: J gene, D gene, clone size, CDR3 length, V gene, CDR3 protein, CDR3 DNA. D genes are given only for firm matches. Size tells how often a clone was seen (once, few, many) or the class of an expanded clone, and some rows leave it out.

J: TRBJ1-5; D: .; size: .; length: 13; V: TRBV2; CDR3: CASSENNRLAQHF; DNA: TGTGCCAGCAGTGAAAATAACAGATTAGCCCAGCATTTT
J: TRBJ2-2; D: TRBD2; size: .; length: 17; V: TRBV10-3; CDR3: CAISDPLAGENTGELFF; DNA: TGTGCCATCAGTGATCCTCTAGCGGGGGAGAACACCGGGGAGCTGTTTTTT
J: TRBJ2-1; D: .; size: few; length: 17; V: TRBV3-1/TRBV3-2; CDR3: CASSQEVSRLGVLEQFF; DNA: TGTGCCAGCAGCCAAGAAGTGTCGAGACTAGGTGTTCTTGAGCAGTTCTTC
J: TRBJ1-1; D: .; size: .; length: 12; V: TRBV30; CDR3: CAWAVGNTEAFF; DNA: TGTGCCTGGGCAGTTGGGAACACTGAAGCTTTCTTT
J: TRBJ1-5; D: TRBD1; size: .; length: 15; V: TRBV15; CDR3: CATSADRAAYQPQHF; DNA: TGTGCCACCAGCGCAGACAGGGCCGCTTATCAGCCCCAGCATTTT
J: TRBJ2-1; D: TRBD2; size: .; length: 17; V: TRBV10-3; CDR3: CAISDFKGLADYNEQFF; DNA: TGTGCCATCAGTGACTTCAAGGGACTAGCGGACTACAATGAGCAGTTCTTC
J: TRBJ2-1; D: TRBD2; size: .; length: 15; V: TRBV7-3; CDR3: CASSLDYGRNNEQFF; DNA: TGTGCCAGCAGCTTAGACTACGGGAGGAACAATGAGCAGTTCTTC
J: TRBJ2-3; D: TRBD2; size: .; length: 14; V: TRBV9; CDR3: CASSVAGGLDTQYF; DNA: TGTGCCAGCAGCGTAGCGGGGGGGCTGGATACGCAGTATTTT
J: TRBJ2-3; D: .; size: .; length: 16; V: TRBV3-1/TRBV3-2; CDR3: CASSLYLQPSTDTQYF; DNA: TGTGCCAGCAGCCTATACCTACAGCCTAGCACAGATACGCAGTATTTT
J: TRBJ1-5; D: TRBD1; size: .; length: 20; V: TRBV6-2/TRBV6-3; CDR3: CASSYRRQGELPRTYQPQHF; DNA: TGTGCCAGCAGTTACCGTAGACAGGGGGAACTCCCACGAACCTATCAGCCCCAGCATTTT
J: TRBJ1-2; D: .; size: .; length: 14; V: TRBV7-2; CDR3: CASSLGLSEYGYTF; DNA: TGTGCCAGCAGCTTAGGTCTAAGCGAATACGGCTACACCTTC
J: TRBJ2-6; D: TRBD2; size: .; length: 15; V: TRBV7-6; CDR3: CASSSGGFGANVLTF; DNA: TGTGCCAGCAGCTCCGGGGGGTTTGGGGCCAACGTCCTGACTTTC
J: TRBJ2-2; D: .; size: .; length: 14; V: TRBV10-3; CDR3: CATRGAEYTGELFF; DNA: TGTGCCACCCGCGGTGCGGAGTACACCGGGGAGCTGTTTTTT
J: TRBJ2-5; D: TRBD2; size: .; length: 15; V: TRBV18; CDR3: CASSTGLAGVETQYF; DNA: TGTGCCAGCTCAACCGGACTAGCGGGAGTGGAGACCCAGTACTTC
J: TRBJ1-2; D: .; size: .; length: 12; V: TRBV20-1; CDR3: CSASRGNYGYTF; DNA: TGCAGTGCTAGTAGGGGGAACTATGGCTACACCTTC
J: TRBJ1-4; D: TRBD1; size: few; length: 19; V: TRBV7-7; CDR3: CASSLGRTGLSAANEKLFF; DNA: TGTGCCAGCAGCTTAGGACGGACAGGGCTATCGGCAGCTAATGAAAAACTGTTTTTT
J: TRBJ1-5; D: .; size: .; length: 13; V: TRBV5-1; CDR3: CASSLSYNQPQHF; DNA: TGCGCCAGCAGCTTGTCGTACAATCAGCCCCAGCATTTT
J: TRBJ2-4; D: TRBD2; size: .; length: 16; V: TRBV11-1; CDR3: CASSLRSAGVENIQYF; DNA: TGTGCCAGCAGCTTAAGGTCAGCGGGAGTGGAAAACATTCAGTACTTC
J: TRBJ2-6; D: .; size: .; length: 14; V: TRBV11-2; CDR3: CASSPVTGANVLTF; DNA: TGTGCCAGCAGCCCAGTGACTGGGGCCAACGTCCTGACTTTC
J: TRBJ2-3; D: .; size: .; length: 14; V: TRBV7-9; CDR3: CASSLRQPTDTQYF; DNA: TGTGCCAGCAGCCTCAGACAGCCCACAGATACGCAGTATTTT
J: TRBJ1-1; D: .; size: .; length: 15; V: TRBV5-1; CDR3: CASSLDTGMNTEAFF; DNA: TGCGCCAGCAGCTTGGATACGGGGATGAACACTGAAGCTTTCTTT
J: TRBJ2-7; D: .; size: .; length: 14; V: TRBV9; CDR3: CASSPRLSSYEQYF; DNA: TGTGCCAGCAGCCCCCGACTTAGCTCCTACGAGCAGTACTTC
J: TRBJ2-5; D: .; size: .; length: 13; V: TRBV5-1; CDR3: CASSGEPGETQYF; DNA: TGCGCCAGCAGCGGGGAACCAGGGGAGACCCAGTACTTC
J: TRBJ2-5; D: TRBD2; size: .; length: 14; V: TRBV29-1; CDR3: CSVAGLAGGETQYF; DNA: TGCAGCGTCGCAGGACTAGCGGGGGGAGAGACCCAGTACTTC
J: TRBJ1-5; D: TRBD1; size: .; length: 14; V: TRBV5-1; CDR3: CASSVGQGNQPQHF; DNA: TGCGCCAGCAGCGTGGGACAGGGTAATCAGCCCCAGCATTTT
J: TRBJ1-1; D: TRBD1; size: .; length: 16; V: TRBV19; CDR3: CASSQPGTGGYTEAFF; DNA: TGTGCCAGTAGCCAACCCGGGACAGGGGGCTACACTGAAGCTTTCTTT
J: TRBJ1-1; D: TRBD1; size: .; length: 15; V: TRBV18; CDR3: CASSPRQGRDTEAFF; DNA: TGTGCCAGCTCACCTCGACAGGGTAGGGACACTGAAGCTTTCTTT
J: TRBJ2-6; D: TRBD1; size: once; length: 18; V: TRBV11-2; CDR3: CASSPPGTVFSGANVLTF; DNA: TGTGCCAGCAGCCCACCCGGGACAGTCTTCTCTGGGGCCAACGTCCTGACTTTC
J: TRBJ1-2; D: TRBD1; size: .; length: 15; V: TRBV7-6; CDR3: CASSGTGTGDSGYTF; DNA: TGTGCCAGCAGCGGCACCGGGACAGGGGATTCTGGCTACACCTTC